This TCR beta chain was sequenced during a study of blood T cell repertoires in COVID-19. The table lists this clone with a count of one. The table came from immunoSEQ multiplex PCR; TCRdb's copy has only in-frame clones and leaves some out. This table holds roughly 70,000 clones, roughly 72% found once. This TCR came from a man aged 55 to 70 with COVID-19, enrolled during active disease. Input material: peripheral blood.

The CDR3 region is CASSPQTGINEKLFF. The DNA for the CDR3 is TGTGCCAGCAGCCCTCAGACAGGGATAAATGAAAAACTGTTTTTT. The chain combines TRBV7-2 with TRBJ1-4, with 7 bases that match TRBD1. J lost 5 bases, V lost 5 bases, and 8 bases had no gene match. CDR1 is SGHTA and CDR2 is FQGNSA in the germline V gene. The CDR3 consists of 15 residues.